These 24 T cell receptor beta chains were all obtained from the same sample, sequenced in a study of blood T cell repertoires in COVID-19 (TCRdb year 2020). Libraries were built with the immunoSEQ multiplex PCR assay. TCRdb took over this immuneACCESS table, retaining in-frame rearrangements with V and J assigned. Such tables are incomplete; in checked studies, under half of the missing clones stem from an unresolved V gene, and the remainder is unexplained. For this sample there are roughly 70,000 clones; over 65% appear just once. The ten largest clones add up to around 4.5% of the sample. Sequencing was done on a sample of peripheral blood. These receptors all stem from a woman in her sixties or seventies with acute or convalescent COVID-19.

The chain joins TRBV5-1 to TRBJ1-1, with D possibly being TRBD1 (5 bases). Looked up from germline, CDR1 is SGHRS and CDR2 is YFSETQ. The CDR3 runs 14 residues. V gave up 4 bases and J gave up 7 bases, with 17 bases separating them. Here the CDR3 DNA reads TGCGCCAGCAGCGGCAGGGCTTGGGGGGATGAAGCTTTCTTT. Translation gives CASSGRAWGDEAFF.

This clone has just a few counts. The chain has TRBV30 and TRBJ2-1; perhaps TRBD2 as D (7 bases). The CDR3 contains 16 residues. V lost 4 bases and J lost 4, with 20 bases in between. Looked up from germline, CDR1 is GTSNPN and CDR2 is SVGIG (reference sequence). CDR3 nucleotide sequence: TGTGCCTGGACGGAAGGGGCGGGGGCCCATTACAATGAGCAGTTCTTC. This sequence encodes CAWTEGAGAHYNEQFF.

In nucleotides, the CDR3 is TGCGCCAGCAGCGAGGGTCCAGGAGGAAACACCATATATTTT. It translates to CASSEGPGGNTIYF. V is TRBV5-1 and J is TRBJ1-3; no firm D call. Germline V gives CDR1 SGHRS, CDR2 YFSETQ. V dropped 4 bases and J dropped 4 bases, with 12 bases sitting between them. The CDR3 has 14 amino acids.

This chain joins TRBV2 and TRBJ2-7; D uncertain. The CDR3 is 12 amino acids. V lost 7 bases and J 3 bases, leaving 10 bases between the germline ends. The germline gives CDR1 SNHLY, CDR2 FYNNEI. CDR3 nucleotide sequence: TGTGCCAGCACCAGACTTAACTACGAGCAGTACTTC. Its protein is CASTRLNYEQYF.

The chain links TRBV5-8 to TRBJ2-7; 10 nucleotides match TRBD1. Unmatched junction bases numbered 7, after V lost 6 bases and J lost 4 bases. This CDR3 is 14 amino acids long. In germline, CDR1 is SGHTS, CDR2 YDEGEE. For the CDR3, the DNA is TGTGCCAGCACCCGGGGACAGGGGCTTTACGAGCAGTACTTC. This sequence encodes CASTRGQGLYEQYF.

The chain recombines TRBV5-1 with TRBJ2-7; 8 bases fit TRBD1. CDR3 length: 14 amino acids. J lost 4 bases, V lost 3 bases, and 6 bases had no gene match. CDR1 and CDR2 (germline): SGHRS, YFSETQ. As DNA, the CDR3 is TGCGCCAGCAGCTCCGGGACAGGCAATTACGAGCAGTACTTC. Translation gives CASSSGTGNYEQYF.

The V gene is TRBV5-5, the J gene TRBJ2-3; TRBD2 matches at 11 bases. CDR1 and CDR2 (germline): SGHKS, YYEKEE (reference sequence). Trimming cost V 8 bases and J 3 bases; bases outside gene matches: 8. The CDR3 spans 15 residues. The CDR3: CASGPGLAVTDTQYF. CDR3 sequence (DNA): TGTGCCAGTGGACCGGGACTAGCGGTTACAGATACGCAGTATTTT.

V and J are TRBV5-1 and TRBJ1-4; D is unresolved. V was shortened by 0 bases and J by 0 bases, with 6 bases between the two germline ends. Germline values: CDR1 SGHRS, CDR2 YFSETQ. This CDR3 is built from 15 residues. CDR3 loop: CASSLDGATNEKLFF. The CDR3 DNA reads TGCGCCAGCAGCTTGGACGGGGCAACTAATGAAAAACTGTTTTTT.

The chain couples TRBV2 to TRBJ2-3, with D maybe TRBD2 (6 bases). CDR3 length: 13 residues. Germline V CDR1 and CDR2: SNHLY, FYNNEI. With 8 bases removed from V and 0 bases from J, the gap between germline ends came to 9 bases. The CDR3 protein is CASLAPSTDTQYF. In nucleotides, the CDR3 is TGTGCCAGCCTAGCGCCTAGCACAGATACGCAGTATTTT.

The rearrangement uses TRBV7-9 and TRBJ1-4; D is uncertain. The CDR3 spans 13 residues. V was cut by 5 bases and J by 10 bases, with 14 bases left in between. Germline CDR1 is SEHNR and CDR2 is FQNEAQ (reference sequence). CDR3 in DNA: TGTGCCAGCAGCCTCTATGGGTCAGGAAAACTGTTTTTT. Amino acid sequence: CASSLYGSGKLFF.

The chain has TRBV6-5 and TRBJ1-4, with TRBD1 matching 9 bases. This CDR3 is built from 14 residues. Germline CDR1 and CDR2: MNHEY and SVGAGI. V lost 9 bases, J lost 5 bases, and 7 bases stayed unmatched. CDR3 residues: CASNYRGLNEKLFF. As DNA, the CDR3 is TGTGCCAGTAATTACAGGGGGCTCAATGAAAAACTGTTTTTT.

This clone was counted a single time. This chain links TRBV19 with TRBJ2-2; TRBD2 matches at 15 bases. Per germline, CDR1 LNHDA and CDR2 SQIVND (reference sequence). Losses at the gene ends were 3 bases for V and 5 bases for J; bases not matched to a gene: 4. The CDR3 runs 17 residues. CDR3 region: CASSISGTSGRTGELFF. In nucleotides, the CDR3 is TGTGCCAGTAGTATCTCAGGGACTAGCGGGAGGACCGGGGAGCTGTTTTTT. The variable domain in full, with the rest retrieved from reference TRBV19 and TRBJ2-2, is DGGITQSPKYLFRKEGQNVTLSCEQNLNHDAMYWYRQDPGQGLRLIYYSQIVNDFQKGDIAEGYSVSREKKESFPLTVTSAQKNPTAFYLCASSISGTSGRTGELFFGEGSRLTVL.

The rearrangement joins TRBV5-4 to TRBJ1-5, with 9 bases aligning to TRBD1. The CDR3 length is 16 residues. Trimming took 4 bases from V and 1 from J; bases not matched to a gene: 6. Per the germline V gene, CDR1 is SGHNT and CDR2 is YYREEE (reference sequence). The DNA for the CDR3 is TGTGCCAGCAGCATACAGGGGGCGGGAAGCAATCAGCCCCAGCATTTT. It specifies CASSIQGAGSNQPQHF.

This clone has a handful of counts. The chain joins TRBV18 to TRBJ1-1; D remains unclear. The CDR3 has 13 residues. Germline V gives CDR1 KGHSH, CDR2 LQKENI. V lost 6 bases and J lost 1, with 9 bases in between. The CDR3 is CASSYSENTEAFF. DNA for the CDR3: TGTGCCAGCTCTTACAGTGAGAACACTGAAGCTTTCTTT.

This chain uses TRBV10-3 with TRBJ1-5; no firm D call. V was pared by 0 bases and J by 4 bases, with 10 bases between. CDR1 and CDR2 (germline): ENHRY, SYGVKD. The CDR3 length is 15 residues. The CDR3 loop is CAISESAGLNQPQHF. For the CDR3, the DNA is TGTGCCATCAGTGAGTCAGCAGGTTTGAATCAGCCCCAGCATTTT.

The gene calls are TRBV6-5 and TRBJ1-2; D ambiguous. This CDR3 region has 13 residues. Germline V gene lookup returns CDR1 MNHEY and CDR2 SVGAGI. Trimming shortened V by 6 bases and J by 5 bases, and 13 bases separated the two germline ends. The CDR3 protein is CASRFTQTYGYTF. Written as DNA, the CDR3 is TGTGCCAGCAGATTTACACAAACATATGGCTACACCTTC.

The V call is TRBV18, the J call TRBJ2-5; TRBD1 matches at 10 bases. CDR3 length: 16 amino acids. V was clipped by 0 bases and J by 4 bases; unmatched bases: 5. Per germline, CDR1 KGHSH and CDR2 LQKENI. The CDR3 nucleotides read TGTGCCAGCTCACCACCGGGACAGGGGTTCGGAGAGACCCAGTACTTC. It specifies CASSPPGQGFGETQYF.

This clone came up a few times. CDR3 DNA: TGTGCCAGCAGTGTCGCCGGGACACTGGGCTGGCAGTACTTC. It is translated as CASSVAGTLGWQYF. The chain employs TRBV28 and TRBJ2-7; weak D call: TRBD1 (6 bases). The germline V gene has CDR1 MDHEN and CDR2 SYDVKM. There are 14 residues in the CDR3. The V end lost 5 bases, the J end lost 9 bases, and 20 bases lay between the germline ends. The full variable domain, its missing parts supplied by reference TRBV28 and TRBJ2-7, is DVKVTQSSRYLVKRTGEKVFLECVQDMDHENMFWYRQDPGLGLRLIYFSYDVKMKEKGDIPEGYSVSREKKERFSLILESASTNQTSMYLCASSVAGTLGWQYFGPGTRLTVT.

This clone was picked up one time. This chain links TRBV24-1 with TRBJ2-1; 10 bases align to TRBD2. Per the germline V gene, CDR1 is KGHDR and CDR2 is SFDVKD. Trimming took 1 base from V and 0 from J; bases not matched to a gene: 8. The CDR3 contains 19 residues. The CDR3 bases are TGTGCCACCAGTGATTTCCGCAGTCCTAGCGGGAGCTCCTACAATGAGCAGTTCTTC. Translation gives CATSDFRSPSGSSYNEQFF.

V usage is TRBV3-1 (or the pseudogene TRBV3-2) and J usage is TRBJ1-2, with 8 bases identical to TRBD1. CDR1 and CDR2 from the germline V gene are LGHDT and YNNKEL (reference sequence). V shed 1 base, J shed 6 bases, and the junction held 7 bases outside the gene matches. The CDR3 has 15 amino acids. CDR3 bases: TGTGCCAGCAGCCAAGCACCGGGACAGGTGAATGGCTACACCTTC. It encodes CASSQAPGQVNGYTF.

This clone was seen a handful of times. The CDR3 DNA follows: TGCGCCAGCAGGAGGGGAGGATGGCGGGAGACCCAGTACTTC. Protein: CASRRGGWRETQYF. The chain combines TRBV5-1 with TRBJ2-5; D perhaps matches TRBD2 (6 bases). Germline-derived CDR1 and CDR2 are SGHRS and YFSETQ. Trimming removed 5 bases from V and 5 bases from J, with 16 bases in between. The CDR3 extends over 14 amino acids.

This clone was picked up a small number of times. The chain is built from TRBV2 and TRBJ1-6; no clear D gene. The CDR3 has 15 amino acids. Germline V gene sequence: CDR1 SNHLY, CDR2 FYNNEI. The V gene lost 7 bases and the J gene lost 4 bases, with 14 bases spanning the gap. The CDR3 sequence is CASTLKQSYNSPLHF. CDR3 nucleotide sequence: TGTGCCAGCACCCTAAAACAGAGTTATAATTCACCCCTCCACTTT.

The chain is built from TRBV18 and TRBJ2-5, with unresolved D. The CDR3 length is 13 residues. With 5 bases removed from V and 5 bases from J, the gap between germline ends came to 12 bases. CDR1 is KGHSH and CDR2 is LQKENI in the germline V gene. The CDR3 coding sequence is TGTGCCAGCTCATTGGGCTCTTGGGAGACCCAGTACTTC. Translating it yields CASSLGSWETQYF.

The chain has TRBV6-6 and TRBJ1-3, with TRBD1 as a possible D gene (5 bases). V was clipped by 8 bases and J by 0 bases, with 17 bases between them. CDR1 MNHNY and CDR2 SVGAGI come from the germline V gene (reference sequence). The CDR3 consists of 16 residues. The CDR3 protein is CASLGQGVRSGNTIYF. DNA for the CDR3: TGTGCCAGCTTGGGTCAAGGGGTCCGCTCTGGAAACACCATATATTTT.